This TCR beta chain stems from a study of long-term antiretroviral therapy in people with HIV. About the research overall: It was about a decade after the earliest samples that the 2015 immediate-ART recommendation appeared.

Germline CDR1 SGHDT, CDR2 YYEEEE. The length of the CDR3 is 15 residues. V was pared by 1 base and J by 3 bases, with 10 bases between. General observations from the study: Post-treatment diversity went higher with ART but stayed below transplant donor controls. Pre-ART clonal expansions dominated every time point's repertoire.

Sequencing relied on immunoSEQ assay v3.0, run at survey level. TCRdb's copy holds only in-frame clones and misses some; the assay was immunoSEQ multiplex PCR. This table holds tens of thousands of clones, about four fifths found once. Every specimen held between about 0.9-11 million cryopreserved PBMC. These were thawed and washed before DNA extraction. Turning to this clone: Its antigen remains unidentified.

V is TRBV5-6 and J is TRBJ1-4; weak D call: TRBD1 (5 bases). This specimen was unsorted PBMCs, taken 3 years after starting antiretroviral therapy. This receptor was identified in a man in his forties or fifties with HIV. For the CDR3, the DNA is TGTGCCAGCAGCTTGCTTTTACAGGCTAATGAAAAACTGTTTTTT. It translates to CASSLLLQANEKLFF.